This entry lists 26 T cell receptor beta chains sequenced from one sample in a study of CD8+ T cells in alopecia areata. As for treatment: oral pan-JAK inhibitor, 5-10 mg twice daily. TCR sequencing used cDNA made by reverse transcription of extracted RNA. The assay was immunoSEQ multiplex PCR, and TCRdb's table has in-frame clones only and misses some. The sample records about 190,000 clones, roughly three fifths being singletons. The source material was CD8+ T cells sorted from blood, sampled at week 24, from a patient treated with tofacitinib. The receptors derive from a human donor with alopecia areata.

The CDR3 spells CASSLGQGRDTQYF. For the CDR3, the DNA is TGTGCCAGCAGCCTAGGACAGGGAAGGGATACGCAGTATTTT. The V and J genes are TRBV7-3 and TRBJ2-3; the match to TRBD1 covers 8 bases. Germline V gene lookup returns CDR1 SGHTA and CDR2 FQGTGA. The CDR3 has 14 amino acids. Trimming took 5 bases from V and 6 from J; bases not matched to a gene: 7.

This rearrangement joins TRBV4-1 to TRBJ2-4; tentatively, D is TRBD1 (6 bases). Trimming removed 2 bases at V and 3 bases at J, with 14 bases between. The CDR3 spans 16 residues. CDR1 MGHRA and CDR2 YSYEKL come from the germline V gene. The CDR3 DNA sequence: TGCGCCAGCAGCCAAATACAGGGTCCGGACAAAAACATTCAGTACTTC. It encodes CASSQIQGPDKNIQYF.

This clone was recorded once. The gene calls are TRBV18 and TRBJ1-5; perhaps TRBD1 as D (5 bases). Per germline, CDR1 KGHSH and CDR2 LQKENI. This CDR3 spans 15 amino acids. Trimming pared 4 bases from V and 6 bases from J, leaving 16 bases between. The CDR3 here is CASSQGRGVGQPQHF. The CDR3 DNA is TGTGCCAGCTCACAGGGACGGGGTGTGGGTCAGCCCCAGCATTTT.

This sequence joins TRBV7-9 and TRBJ1-2; a possible D gene is TRBD1 (6 bases). CDR1 and CDR2 from the germline V gene are SEHNR and FQNEAQ (reference sequence). V gave up 7 bases and J gave up 6 bases, with 12 bases separating them. CDR3 length: 12 residues. CDR3 DNA: TGTGCCAGCACCTCGGGGGCCGATGGCTACACCTTC. Translating it yields CASTSGADGYTF.

The chain joins TRBV13 to TRBJ2-4, with TRBD1 identical over 9 bases. The germline V gene encodes CDR1 PRHDT and CDR2 FYEKMQ (reference sequence). The CDR3 consists of 16 residues. The V gene end was trimmed by 7 bases and the J gene end by 0 bases; junction bases not matched to a gene: 7. CDR3 sequence reads: CASTQGTGIAKNIQYF. The CDR3 DNA follows: TGTGCCAGCACGCAAGGGACAGGGATAGCCAAAAACATTCAGTACTTC.

This clone turned up a few times. V is TRBV7-9 and J is TRBJ2-7, with TRBD1 matching over 11 bases. V shed 5 bases and J 5 bases; nucleotides not matched to a gene: 5. The V gene's germline CDR1 is SEHNR and CDR2 FQNEAQ (reference sequence). CDR3 size: 14 residues. The CDR3 sequence: CASSVGQGANEQYF. CDR3 DNA sequence: TGTGCCAGCAGCGTAGGACAGGGGGCGAACGAGCAGTACTTC. Full variable domain (missing parts from reference TRBV7-9 and TRBJ2-7): DTGVSQNPRHKITKRGQNVTFRCDPISEHNRLYWYRQTLGQGPEFLTYFQNEAQLEKSRLLSDRFSAERPKGSFSTLEIQRTEQGDSAMYLCASSVGQGANEQYFGPGTRLTVT.

The chain is built from TRBV7-2 and TRBJ2-7; D is perhaps TRBD1 or TRBD2 (6 bases each). CDR3 length: 14 residues. Looked up from germline, CDR1 is SGHTA and CDR2 is FQGNSA. Trimming left V 7 bases short and J 6 bases short, with 19 bases between. This CDR3 is CASTLGGGPLEQYF. In DNA, the CDR3 is TGTGCCAGCACCCTAGGTGGGGGGCCCCTCGAGCAGTACTTC.

This clone was counted a single time. The chain uses TRBV6-5 and TRBJ2-2; possible D gene TRBD2, 6 bases. Per the germline V gene, CDR1 is MNHEY and CDR2 is SVGAGI. V dropped 2 bases and J dropped 6 bases, with 10 bases sitting between them. The CDR3 spans 14 residues. CDR3 protein: CASSYGAGSGELFF. DNA for the CDR3: TGTGCCAGCAGTTACGGGGCGGGATCCGGGGAGCTGTTTTTT.

J is TRBJ2-1 and V is TRBV5-1, with 7 positions matching TRBD1. The CDR3 is 15 residues long. V lost 1 base to trimming and J lost 7 bases; unmatched junction nucleotides: 8. Germline V gene data show CDR1 as SGHRS and CDR2 as YFSETQ. In nucleotides, the CDR3 is TGCGCCAGCAGCTTGAGACAGGGCGCCCGAAATGAGCAGTTCTTC. Its protein product is CASSLRQGARNEQFF.

The chain uses TRBV4-2 and TRBJ2-7; TRBD2 is a possible D gene (6 bases). This CDR3 has 13 residues. Trimming cost V 1 base and J 4 bases, with 8 bases left between them. Germline-derived CDR1 and CDR2 are LGHNA and YNFKEQ. The CDR3 DNA reads as TGTGCCAGCAGCCAAGGCGGGGTTTACGAGCAGTACTTC. This encodes CASSQGGVYEQYF.

This clone has more than one count but fewer than ten. The V call is TRBV13, the J call TRBJ2-3; D remains ambiguous. From germline, CDR1 is PRHDT and CDR2 FYEKMQ (reference sequence). The V gene lost 1 base and the J gene lost 1 base, with 9 bases spanning the gap. This CDR3 contains 15 residues. The CDR3 loop is CASSLVEQGTDTQYF. CDR3 bases: TGTGCCAGCAGCTTAGTAGAACAAGGCACAGATACGCAGTATTTT.

A few counts support this clone. The rearrangement links TRBV9 to TRBJ2-7; D is unclear. The CDR3 is 15 residues long. The V end was cut by 2 bases, the J end by 0 bases, with 12 bases between. CDR1 is SGDLS, CDR2 YYNGEE, per germline. The CDR3 is CASSVSPQSSYEQYF. Here the CDR3 DNA reads TGTGCCAGCAGCGTGTCCCCACAAAGCTCCTACGAGCAGTACTTC.

This clone was detected only a few times. At one of its ends the junction is not consistent with the germline gene, which may arise from a read error. This chain links TRBV29-1 with TRBJ2-5; D not certain. Germline V gene lookup returns CDR1 SQVTM and CDR2 ANQGSEA. The CDR3 has 14 residues. The CDR3 nucleotides are TGCAGCGTTGTGTATGGCGGCTGGCAAGAGCCCCAGTACTTC. Translated: CSVVYGGWQEPQYF.

This clone was observed once. This sequence joins TRBV7-2 and TRBJ1-2; perhaps TRBD1 as D (5 bases). Germline V gives CDR1 SGHTA, CDR2 FQGNSA. This CDR3 contains 14 residues. V lost 1 base and J lost 6, with 12 bases in between. The CDR3 loop reads CASSLVSQGDGYTF. In DNA form, the CDR3 reads TGTGCCAGCAGCTTAGTCAGTCAGGGTGATGGCTACACCTTC.

This clone was observed a handful of times. The chain uses TRBV10-3 and TRBJ2-1, with D possibly matching TRBD2 (5 bases). The germline CDR1 and CDR2 sequences are ENHRY and SYGVKD. The CDR3 consists of 12 residues. V gave up 6 bases and J gave up 6 bases, with 9 bases separating them. The CDR3 here is CAIRVEGNEQFF. CDR3 coding DNA: TGTGCCATCAGGGTAGAGGGCAATGAGCAGTTCTTC.

This chain links TRBV5-6 with TRBJ1-4, with 7 positions matching TRBD1. V gave up 4 bases and J gave up 10 bases; unmatched junction bases: 19. The CDR3 is 17 amino acids. Germline V gene data show CDR1 as SGHDT and CDR2 as YYEEEE. CDR3 region: CASSRSEAGTDVVKLFF. In DNA, the CDR3 is TGTGCCAGCAGCCGTTCTGAGGCCGGGACAGATGTTGTAAAACTGTTTTTT. Full variable domain (rest looked up from reference TRBV5-6 and TRBJ1-4): DAGVTQSPTHLIKTRGQQVTLRCSPKSGHDTVSWYQQALGQGPQFIFQYYEEEERQRGNFPDRFSGHQFPNYSSELNVNALLLGDSALYLCASSRSEAGTDVVKLFFGSGTQLSVL.

The rearrangement joins TRBV30 to TRBJ2-7, with a tentative D call TRBD2 (7 bases). Trimming shortened V by 8 bases and J by 7 bases, and 21 bases separated the two germline ends. Germline lookup yields CDR1 GTSNPN and CDR2 SVGIG (reference sequence). The CDR3 covers 13 residues. For the CDR3, the DNA is TGTGCCGGAGACGAAAGGGGGGGAGGTGAGCAGTACTTC. Translation gives CAGDERGGGEQYF.

This rearrangement joins TRBV15 to TRBJ2-3; TRBD1 or TRBD2 may be the D gene (7 bases each). The V gene's germline CDR1 is LNHNV and CDR2 YYDKDF (reference sequence). This CDR3 has 17 residues. V lost 9 bases to trimming and J lost 2 bases, with 24 bases between them. The CDR3 DNA is TGTGCCACAAGTCTGGGGGAGGGGGCCGAGAACACAGATACGCAGTATTTT. This encodes CATSLGEGAENTDTQYF.

This chain connects TRBV18 to TRBJ2-3, with unresolved D. From germline, CDR1 is KGHSH and CDR2 LQKENI. The CDR3 length is 14 residues. The V gene lost 8 bases and the J gene lost 2 bases, with 14 bases spanning the gap. The CDR3 nucleotides are TGTGCCAGCAAGGGTTCAGACAACACAGATACGCAGTATTTT. Its translation is CASKGSDNTDTQYF.

This clone showed up just a few times. The chain employs TRBV9 and TRBJ2-5; maybe TRBD2 (6 bases). Germline loops: CDR1 SGDLS, CDR2 YYNGEE. V was shortened by 3 bases and J by 5 bases, with 14 bases between the two germline ends. The CDR3 is made up of 14 amino acids. CDR3 loop: CASSAPTAGETQYF. The CDR3 DNA reads TGTGCCAGCAGCGCCCCTACGGCGGGGGAGACCCAGTACTTC.

The sample holds one count of this clone. The chain is built from TRBV14 and TRBJ2-7, with D unresolved. The CDR3 extends over 12 amino acids. V was cut by 2 bases and J by 5 bases, with 7 bases left in between. Per the germline V gene, CDR1 is SGHDN and CDR2 is FVKESK. This CDR3 is CASSQTTNEQYF. The CDR3 DNA reads TGTGCCAGCAGCCAAACGACGAACGAGCAGTACTTC. Combining the CDR3 with reference TRBV14 and TRBJ2-7 gives the whole variable domain EAGVTQFPSHSVIEKGQTVTLRCDPISGHDNLYWYRRVMGKEIKFLLHFVKESKQDESGMPNNRFLAERTGGTYSTLKVQPAELEDSGVYFCASSQTTNEQYFGPGTRLTVT.

The chain links TRBV4-2 to TRBJ2-3; D is ambiguous. V gave up 2 bases and J gave up 2 bases, with 5 bases separating them. The CDR3 runs 13 residues. CDR1 and CDR2 from the germline V gene are LGHNA and YNFKEQ. The DNA for the CDR3 is TGTGCCAGCAGCCAATGGCACACAGATACGCAGTATTTT. Translation: CASSQWHTDTQYF.

This sequence joins TRBV19 and TRBJ1-1; no clear D gene. This CDR3 is built from 13 residues. V lost 2 bases and J 0 bases, leaving 4 bases between the germline ends. Per germline, CDR1 LNHDA and CDR2 SQIVND (reference sequence). CDR3 DNA: TGTGCCAGTAGTATAAATATGAACACTGAAGCTTTCTTT. It is translated as CASSINMNTEAFF.

The chain links TRBV7-9 to TRBJ2-2; D unresolved. Trimming took off 5 bases at V and 0 bases at J, with 13 bases between the two ends. The germline gives CDR1 SEHNR, CDR2 FQNEAQ (reference sequence). The CDR3 is 16 residues long. The CDR3 is CASSDELGSNTGELFF. CDR3 nucleotides: TGTGCCAGCAGCGATGAGTTGGGTTCGAACACCGGGGAGCTGTTTTTT.

This chain joins TRBV5-5 and TRBJ1-2; D is unclear. The germline CDR1 and CDR2 sequences are SGHKS and YYEKEE (reference sequence). This CDR3 comprises 15 residues. Trimming took off 2 bases at V and 12 bases at J, with 23 bases between the two ends. The CDR3 DNA follows: TGTGCCAGCAGCTTAAACCGGGAAGTCGTGTGGGCTGACACCTTC. Its translation is CASSLNREVVWADTF.

This clone came up a few times. The V gene is TRBV2, the J gene TRBJ2-1, with 9 bases matching TRBD1. Germline V CDR1 and CDR2: SNHLY, FYNNEI. With V trimmed by 6 bases and J by 5 bases, 11 bases remained unmatched. The CDR3 covers 16 residues. CDR3 nucleotides: TGTGCCAGCAGACTGTCCGGGACAGGGTGGCACAATGAGCAGTTCTTC. The encoded protein is CASRLSGTGWHNEQFF.